This T cell receptor (beta chain) was obtained from a study of T cells after yellow fever vaccination. Study-level results: Most clones from primary vaccination resurfaced after the booster (around 97% CD4, over 75% CD8).

A single record per CDR3 protein comes from TCRdb applying MiXCR to the 5' RACE reads. The table has 150,000 or so distinct CDR3 sequences, approximately 6.8% seen once. V was pared by 3 bases and J by 6 bases, with 8 bases between. Looked up from germline, CDR1 is LGHNA and CDR2 is YSLEER. This CDR3 has 12 residues. This clonotype has ten or more counts. What it binds is not known. The receptor was derived from a man younger than 35 who received the YFV17D yellow fever vaccine. The genes are TRBV4-3 and TRBJ1-2; D gene ambiguous. Sequenced here: CD4+ T cells sorted from PBMCs, sampled less than 6 days after the first yellow fever vaccination. CDR3 sequence: CASSQSGDGYTF. In nucleotides, the CDR3 is TGCGCCAGCAGCCAGTCGGGTGATGGCTACACCTTC.